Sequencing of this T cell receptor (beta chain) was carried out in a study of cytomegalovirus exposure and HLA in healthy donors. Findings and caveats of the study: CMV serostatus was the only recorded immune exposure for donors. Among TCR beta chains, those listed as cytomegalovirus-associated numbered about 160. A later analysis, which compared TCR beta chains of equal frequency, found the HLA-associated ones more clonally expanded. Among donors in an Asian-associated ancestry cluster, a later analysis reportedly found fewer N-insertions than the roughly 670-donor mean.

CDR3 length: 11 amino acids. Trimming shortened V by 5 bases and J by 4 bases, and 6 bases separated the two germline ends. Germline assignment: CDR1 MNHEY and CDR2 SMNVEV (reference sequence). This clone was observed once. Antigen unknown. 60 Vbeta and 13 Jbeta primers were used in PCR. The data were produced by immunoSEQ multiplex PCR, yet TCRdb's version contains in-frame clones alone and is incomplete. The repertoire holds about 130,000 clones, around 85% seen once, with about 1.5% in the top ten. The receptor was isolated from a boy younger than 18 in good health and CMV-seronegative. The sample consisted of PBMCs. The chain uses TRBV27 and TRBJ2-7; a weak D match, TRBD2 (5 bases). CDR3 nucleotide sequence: TGTGCCAGCAGTCCGGGGTACGAGCAGTACTTC. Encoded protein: CASSPGYEQYF.